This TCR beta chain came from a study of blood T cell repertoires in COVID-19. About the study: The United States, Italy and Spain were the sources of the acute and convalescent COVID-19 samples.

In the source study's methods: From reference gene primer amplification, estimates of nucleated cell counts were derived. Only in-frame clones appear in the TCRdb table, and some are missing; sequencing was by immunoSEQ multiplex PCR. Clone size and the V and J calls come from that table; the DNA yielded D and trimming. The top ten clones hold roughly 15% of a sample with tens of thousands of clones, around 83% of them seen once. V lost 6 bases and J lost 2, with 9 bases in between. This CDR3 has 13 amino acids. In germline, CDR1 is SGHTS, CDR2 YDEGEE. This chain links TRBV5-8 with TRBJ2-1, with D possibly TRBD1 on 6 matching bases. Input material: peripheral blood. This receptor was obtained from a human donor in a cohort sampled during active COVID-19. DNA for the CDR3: TGTGCCAGCAATGGACAGACCTACAATGAGCAGTTCTTC. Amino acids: CASNGQTYNEQFF.